This T cell receptor beta chain was observed in a study of T cell responses to AZD1222 COVID-19 vaccine. Study-wide results and caveats: The sample set comprised mostly white British donors with more females, and clonal diversity was possibly underestimated. Regions left unmutated in variants are reportedly the target of nearly half of spike-specific TCRs.

Sequencing used immunoSEQ multiplex PCR; TCRdb keeps in-frame clones, though not all of them. The sample has about 120,000 clones, just over 85% seen once. A note on this clone: Antigen specificity is unknown.

The CDR3 is 15 residues long. The V gene's germline CDR1 is MNHNY and CDR2 SVGAGI (reference sequence). V lost 6 bases, J lost 4 bases, and 6 bases stayed unmatched. This sequence joins TRBV6-6 and TRBJ1-5; 10 nucleotides align to TRBD1. The receptor was isolated from an adult in good health. Sequencing used peripheral blood, obtained on day 0 of MenACWY control vaccination. The CDR3 DNA is TGTGCCAGCAGCCCGGGACAGGGGTTAAATCAGCCCCAGCATTTT. Translation gives CASSPGQGLNQPQHF.